This T cell receptor (beta chain) comes out of a study of blood T cell repertoires in COVID-19 (dated by TCRdb to about 2020). The study in broad terms: Samples from collaborators originated in the United States, Italy and Spain and spanned both the acute and convalescent phases of COVID-19. The material from the prospective study consisted of cDNA or gDNA derived from T cells, B-cell-depleted T cells, or PBMCs. Deeply sampled blood TCRbeta repertoires from subjects exposed to, actively infected with, or recovered from COVID-19 were included in the dataset. The repertoires were made available in a free public database intended to serve as a resource for research on the immune response to SARS-CoV-2. Samples were obtained from the ongoing ImmuneRACE study (first 160 participants) and from over a thousand subjects provided by 6 global collaborators. A de-identified subject ID, COVID-19 status, age in years and sex were almost always included in the sample metadata. Where HLA class I and class II types were available, the types were taken from metadata supplied by the sample provider, not from assay-based typing. Broad study findings and their caveats: The amount of clinical and demographic metadata varied by source and participant and was provided uncurated.

Each collaborating institution followed its own protocols to collect whole blood in K2EDTA tubes. Collaborator samples were shipped for TCRbeta analysis as frozen whole blood, isolated PBMCs, or DNA extracted from either sample type. TCRbeta CDR3 regions were amplified from genomic DNA by means of the immunoSEQ Assay, a bias-controlled multiplex PCR. The study's own analysis went as follows. The number of nucleated cells in each sample was estimated from the amplification of reference gene primers within the assay. Sequence reads were collapsed and filtered to measure the absolute abundance of every unique TCRbeta CDR3 rearrangement. For each sample, productive Simpson clonality was calculated by taking the square root of Simpson's diversity index across productive rearrangements. Not all clones reach the TCRdb copy of this immuneACCESS table, which keeps in-frame sequences only. Checked studies attribute under half of the gap to unresolved V genes and leave the rest unexplained. Clone size and the V and J calls come from that table; the DNA yielded D and trimming. The sample has under 200,000 clones on record, 80% to 95% of them singletons. The biggest ten clones account for about 0.54% of the sample.

V drops 0 bases and J drops 0 bases, leaving 11 bases in between. The CDR3, from cysteine to phenylalanine, totals 16 residues. The kept DNA is CDR3 alone, 48 bases in frame from the first base. CDR1 and CDR2 were assigned from the germline V gene as MNHEY and SVGAGI. Details on this clone: Its antigen is not yet known. The sample holds no much larger clone one base away, and base qualities are not on file.

Sequenced input: peripheral blood. Here the chain combines TRBV6-5 and TRBJ1-1; a confident D gene designation cannot be given. The receptor comes from a man in his fifties with acute or convalescent COVID-19. The DNA is TGTGCCAGCAGTTACTCCCTGTCGGGGATGAACACTGAAGCTTTCTTT. This codes for CASSYSLSGMNTEAFF.